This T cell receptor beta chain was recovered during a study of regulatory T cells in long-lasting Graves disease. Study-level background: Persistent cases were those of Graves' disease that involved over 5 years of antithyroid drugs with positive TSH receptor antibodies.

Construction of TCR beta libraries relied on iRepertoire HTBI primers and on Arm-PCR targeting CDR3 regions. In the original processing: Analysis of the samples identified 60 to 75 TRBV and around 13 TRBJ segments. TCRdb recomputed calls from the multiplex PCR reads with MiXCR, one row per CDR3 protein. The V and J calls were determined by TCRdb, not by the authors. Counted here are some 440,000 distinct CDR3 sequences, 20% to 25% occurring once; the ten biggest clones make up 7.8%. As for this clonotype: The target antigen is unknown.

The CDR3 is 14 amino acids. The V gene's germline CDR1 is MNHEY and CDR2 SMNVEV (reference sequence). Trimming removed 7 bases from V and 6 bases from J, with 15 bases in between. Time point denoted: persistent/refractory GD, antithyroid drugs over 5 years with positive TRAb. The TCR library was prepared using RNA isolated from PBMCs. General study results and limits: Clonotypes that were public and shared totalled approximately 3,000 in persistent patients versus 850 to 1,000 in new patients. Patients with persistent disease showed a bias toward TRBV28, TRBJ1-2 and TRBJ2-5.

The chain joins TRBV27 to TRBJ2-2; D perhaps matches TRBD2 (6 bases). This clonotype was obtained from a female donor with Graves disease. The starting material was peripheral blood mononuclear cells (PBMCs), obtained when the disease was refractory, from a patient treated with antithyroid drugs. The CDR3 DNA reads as TGTGCCAGCACCGGAGGAGGGATCGCCGGGGAGCTGTTTTTT. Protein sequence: CASTGGGIAGELFF.